This T cell receptor beta chain was found in a study of tumor-infiltrating lymphocytes in primary liver carcinoma. Study details: Donors had hepatocellular carcinoma or combined HCC and intrahepatic cholangiocarcinoma. Each of the growths was stage T1-T3 N0M0, extending roughly 4.2 to 11 cm across. Study results and limitations: Tumor top-250-clone fractions significantly exceeded those of blood (p = 0.039).

Germline CDR1 and CDR2: SGHNT and YENEEA. There are 15 residues in the CDR3. Taking roughly 20-32 mg of unsorted bulk tissue, the authors co-extracted RNA and DNA. Chronic HBV infection, which was untreated, was present in the patients. Synthesis of TCR beta cDNA was carried out from 500 ng total RNA with a constant-region primer. Libraries of TCR beta came from three nested multiplex PCR rounds with slightly modified ARM-PCR. The study ran its first two PCR rounds for approximately 11 cycles each, using TRBV1-TRBV30 forward primers and a C-beta reverse primer. TCRdb re-derived calls from the multiplex PCR reads in MiXCR, one entry per CDR3 protein. Of about 110,000 distinct CDR3 sequences in the sample, 65% were seen once. A remark on this clonotype: The antigen is unknown. One end of the junction does not line up with germline, which may come from a read error.

The sequence was collected from an older woman with primary liver carcinoma and hepatitis B virus infection. The V gene is TRBV11-3, the J gene TRBJ1-3, with D tentatively TRBD1 (6 bases). The sample consisted of liver tumor tissue from sampling region 1. Subset meaning: tumor region T1, superior pole. The CDR3 nucleotides are TGTGCCAGCAGTTCGGACAGTAACTCTGGAAACGCCATATATTTT. Protein product: CASSSDSNSGNAIYF. The full variable domain, completed using reference TRBV11-3 and TRBJ1-3, is EAGVVQSPRYKIIEKKQPVAFWCNPISGHNTLYWYLQNLGQGPELLIRYENEEAVDDSQLPKDRFSAERLKGVDSTLKIQPAELGDSAVYLCASSSDSNSGNAIYFGEGSWLTVV.